This T cell receptor beta chain was captured by sequencing in a study of T cells in Graves' hyperthyroidism and ophthalmopathy. Notes on the study in general: Most thyroid clonotypes with frequency above 0.001 were detected in blood. From stable hyperthyroidism, ophthalmopathy was set apart by a 13 V-J model.

TCR beta CDR3 regions were amplified from RNA. First-round RT-PCR of the TCR CDR3 relied on the HTBI primer set. Using its own MiXCR run on the multiplex PCR reads, TCRdb lists one record per CDR3 protein. The sample records about 400,000 distinct CDR3 sequences, under 15% being singletons. On this clonotype: Its antigen is undetermined.

Criteria for exclusion of patients were uncontrolled infection, other autoimmune disease, pregnancy or lactation. Per germline, CDR1 MNHEY and CDR2 SMNVEV (reference sequence). This CDR3 has 14 amino acids. V was pared by 3 bases and J by 4 bases, with 10 bases between. The sequenced material came from blood. The gene calls are TRBV27 and TRBJ1-5; unclear D gene. This TCR was sampled from a woman under 40 with Graves' hyperthyroidism. This CDR3 reads CASSFARDNQPQHF. The CDR3 region has the DNA TGTGCCAGCAGTTTCGCCCGGGATAATCAGCCCCAGCATTTT.